The 17 T cell receptor beta chains reported below all come from one sample, sequenced in a study of pediatric ulcerative colitis. Sequencing used immunoSEQ multiplex PCR; TCRdb keeps in-frame clones, though not all of them. The table includes roughly 25,000 clones, about 69% detected once. One to two pinch biopsies were taken from the rectum during colonoscopy. Sequencing input: gut tissue. Every receptor here comes from a boy between 10 and 17 years old with severe ulcerative colitis.

The chain carries TRBV7-2 and TRBJ1-2; D might be TRBD1 (5 bases). The CDR3 covers 15 residues. Per germline, CDR1 SGHTA and CDR2 FQGNSA. The germline V and J ends were trimmed by 3 bases and 3 bases, with 14 bases remaining between them. CDR3 DNA sequence: TGTGCCAGCAGCTTCAGGGTATCCGGCTACTATGGCTACACCTTC. Its translation is CASSFRVSGYYGYTF.

The rearrangement uses TRBV19 and TRBJ2-3, with 11 bases fitting TRBD2. Per germline, CDR1 LNHDA and CDR2 SQIVND (reference sequence). V lost 5 bases to trimming and J lost 2 bases; unmatched junction nucleotides: 9. This CDR3 region has 17 residues. The CDR3 coding sequence is TGTGCCAGTAGTTCCCGACTAGCGGGACCGACCACAGATACGCAGTATTTT. Its protein product is CASSSRLAGPTTDTQYF.

The chain employs TRBV7-2 and TRBJ2-3, with TRBD2 identical over 9 bases. CDR1 SGHTA and CDR2 FQGNSA come from the germline V gene. CDR3 length equals 18 residues. Unmatched junction bases numbered 10, after V lost 0 bases and J lost 3 bases. DNA of the CDR3: TGTGCCAGCAGCTTAGCAGGGTCTAGCGGGACCCTGACAGATACGCAGTATTTT. Protein: CASSLAGSSGTLTDTQYF. Filled out from reference TRBV7-2 and TRBJ2-3, the complete variable domain reads GAGVSQSPSNKVTEKGKDVELRCDPISGHTALYWYRQSLGQGLEFLIYFQGNSAPDKSGLPSDRFSAERTGGSVSTLTIQRTQQEDSAVYLCASSLAGSSGTLTDTQYFGPGTRLTVL.

The V call is TRBV11-3, the J call TRBJ2-1; D may be TRBD2 (6 bases). Germline CDR1 reads SGHNT; CDR2 reads YENEEA. This CDR3 is built from 12 residues. Trimming removed 6 bases at V and 9 bases at J, with 12 bases between. The CDR3 DNA sequence: TGTGCCAGCAGGGAGACTAGTACTGAGCAGTTCTTC. Translated, it gives CASRETSTEQFF.

CDR3 sequence reads: CASSSQPPYEQYF. CDR3 sequence (DNA): TGTGCCAGCAGCTCCCAGCCTCCTTACGAGCAGTACTTC. V is TRBV9 and J is TRBJ2-5; D uncertain. The better agreement between TRBJ2-7 and the DNA end casts doubt on the J call. The CDR3 runs to 13 residues. CDR1 is SGDLS, CDR2 YYNGEE, per germline.

J is TRBJ1-5 and V is TRBV13, with a possible D match to TRBD1 (5 bases). The CDR3 covers 13 residues. CDR1 is PRHDT and CDR2 is FYEKMQ in the germline V gene (reference sequence). V lost 6 bases and J lost 5, with 11 bases in between. CDR3 coding DNA: TGTGCCAGCAGTTCCGGAGGGGATCAGCCCCAGCATTTT. It codes for CASSSGGDQPQHF.

The CDR3 protein is CASSEDAQGPKNIQYF. The DNA of the CDR3 is TGTGCCAGCAGTGAAGATGCACAGGGTCCCAAAAACATTCAGTACTTC. The V gene is TRBV2, the J gene TRBJ2-4; perhaps TRBD1 as D (6 bases). Germline V lookup: CDR1 SNHLY, CDR2 FYNNEI. This CDR3 has 16 residues. Deletions cut 1 base from V and 2 bases from J, with 12 bases between.

The V call is TRBV5-6, the J call TRBJ2-3; D is ambiguous. The CDR3 is 15 amino acids. The germline V gene encodes CDR1 SGHDT and CDR2 YYEEEE. The V end was cut by 0 bases, the J end by 3 bases, with 11 bases between. CDR3 in amino acids: CASSLVGRQTDTQYF. Here the CDR3 DNA reads TGTGCCAGCAGCTTGGTTGGACGGCAGACAGATACGCAGTATTTT.

In DNA form, the CDR3 reads TGCAGCGTTATCGGACAGGGGGGTGGCTACACCTTC. This encodes CSVIGQGGGYTF. The chain employs TRBV29-1 and TRBJ1-2; 10 bases align to TRBD1. The CDR3 loop spans 12 amino acids. CDR1 and CDR2 (germline): SQVTM, ANQGSEA. The trim removed 5 bases at V and 7 bases at J, leaving 4 bases unmatched.

This clone was detected only a few times. J is TRBJ2-1 and V is TRBV25-1; 8 nucleotides line up with TRBD2. After removal of 4 bases from V and 7 bases from J, the junction contained 9 bases not matched to a gene. This CDR3 has 15 residues. From germline, CDR1 is MGHDK and CDR2 SYGVNS. CDR3 DNA: TGTGCCAGCAGTGCCAGCGGGAGAGGATTGAATGAGCAGTTCTTC. It yields the protein CASSASGRGLNEQFF.

The rearrangement uses TRBV10-3 and TRBJ2-3; D possibly corresponds to TRBD1 (5 bases). This CDR3 is built from 13 residues. Trimming left V 8 bases short and J 5 bases short, with 14 bases between. Germline CDR1 is ENHRY and CDR2 is SYGVKD. CDR3 protein: CAILGVDGDTQYF. The CDR3 bases are TGTGCCATCTTAGGGGTGGATGGAGATACGCAGTATTTT.

V is TRBV7-2 and J is TRBJ2-5; TRBD2 is a possible D gene (6 bases). The V gene's germline CDR1 is SGHTA and CDR2 FQGNSA. The V gene lost 5 bases and the J gene lost 5 bases, with 12 bases spanning the gap. This CDR3 spans 13 amino acids. In DNA form, the CDR3 reads TGTGCCAGCAGCGTCAGAGGAGGGGAGACCCAGTACTTC. Encoded protein: CASSVRGGETQYF.

This sequence joins TRBV27 and TRBJ2-3; 12 bases align to TRBD2. Germline V gives CDR1 MNHEY, CDR2 SMNVEV (reference sequence). CDR3 size: 15 residues. The trim removed 7 bases at V and 6 bases at J, leaving 8 bases unmatched. The CDR3 loop is CASTLTSGSIDTQYF. The DNA for the CDR3 is TGTGCCAGCACCCTGACTAGCGGGAGTATCGATACGCAGTATTTT.

This sequence joins TRBV27 and TRBJ1-1, with a weak D call TRBD1 (5 bases). V was pared by 5 bases and J by 1 base, with 14 bases between. CDR1 is MNHEY and CDR2 is SMNVEV in the germline V gene (reference sequence). This CDR3 comprises 15 residues. The CDR3 loop is CASSPSGTPNTEAFF. CDR3 nucleotides: TGTGCCAGCAGTCCCTCCGGGACCCCGAACACTGAAGCTTTCTTT.

This CDR3 is CASSALLNSNQPQHF. The CDR3 DNA follows: TGTGCCAGCAGTGCACTCCTGAATAGCAATCAGCCCCAGCATTTT. The chain joins TRBV2 to TRBJ1-5; unclear D gene. The CDR3 runs 15 residues. V was pared by 4 bases and J by 0 bases, with 10 bases between. Germline V gene sequence: CDR1 SNHLY, CDR2 FYNNEI.

The chain recombines TRBV19 with TRBJ1-2; 9 bases are a match to TRBD1. This CDR3 contains 15 residues. V lost 8 bases and J lost 7; bases outside the gene matches: 14. Germline-derived CDR1 and CDR2 are LNHDA and SQIVND (reference sequence). CDR3 DNA: TGTGCCAGTCGACCCGAGGGACAGGGTTTTGTTGGCTACACCTTC. This sequence encodes CASRPEGQGFVGYTF.

The chain joins TRBV6-1 to TRBJ2-7, with D perhaps given as TRBD1 or TRBD2 (6 bases each). Trimming left V 5 bases short and J 9 bases short, with 11 bases between. The germline V gene encodes CDR1 MNHNS and CDR2 SASEGT. This CDR3 has 11 residues. CDR3: CASSYRGRQYF. The CDR3 DNA reads TGTGCCAGCAGTTACCGGGGGCGGCAGTACTTC.